Listed below are T cell receptor beta chains from one sample, sequenced in a study of beta chain features in type 1 diabetes. Libraries were prepared by immunoSEQ multiplex PCR; TCRdb keeps only in-frame clonotypes and omits some of them. Of over 700,000 clones in the sample, 15% to 20% are singletons; the top ten hold around 0.02%. The sample taken for sequencing was naive CD4+ T cells from blood. These receptors were obtained from a woman between 18 and 29 years old in good health. The CDR3 runs from the conserved cysteine through the conserved F or W. The order of the fields is J gene, CDR3 length, D gene, clone size, V gene, CDR3 DNA, CDR3 protein. The D gene is left open where the match is weak. A row's size may be missing; if present it is once, few, many or a size class.

TRBJ2-1 | 12 | TRBD1 | . | TRBV18 | TGTGCCACCGGACAGGGTGACAATGAGCAGTTCTTC | CATGQGDNEQFF
TRBJ2-6 | 18 | TRBD1 | few | TRBV18 | TGTGCCAGCTCACAACAAGGACAGGGGGCGTCTGGGGCCAACGTCCTGACTTTC | CASSQQGQGASGANVLTF
TRBJ1-5 | 15 | . | . | TRBV6-5 | TGTGCCAGCAGGACGACGGGGGCCAGCAATCAGCCCCAGCATTTT | CASRTTGASNQPQHF
TRBJ2-7 | 15 | TRBD2 | . | TRBV4-2 | TGTGCCAGCAGCCAAGGCGGGAGTAGTTCCTACGAGCAGTACTTC | CASSQGGSSSYEQYF
TRBJ2-2 | 16 | . | . | TRBV7-3 | TGTGCCAGCAGCCGACGGGATTCCCCCTCCCCCGGGGAGCTGTTTTTT | CASSRRDSPSPGELFF
TRBJ2-2 | 17 | TRBD2 | few | TRBV7-2 | TGTGCCAGCAGCCGGGGACTAGCGGGGACGAACACCGGGGAGCTGTTTTTT | CASSRGLAGTNTGELFF
TRBJ2-3 | 15 | TRBD1 | . | TRBV5-4 | TGTGCCAGCAGTTTGCCAGGGGGTCCCCCAGATACGCAGTATTTT | CASSLPGGPPDTQYF
TRBJ2-5 | 12 | . | few | TRBV4-1 | TGCGCCAGCAGCCAAGGAGGGGAGACCCAGTACTTC | CASSQGGETQYF
TRBJ2-7 | 12 | . | . | TRBV28 | TGTGCCAGCAGTACCACAGGGTTCCCTTGGAACTTC | CASSTTGFPWNF
TRBJ2-3 | 17 | . | . | TRBV5-1 | TGCGCCAGCAGCTTGGCGCCAATGGGGACCCCCACAGATACGCAGTATTTT | CASSLAPMGTPTDTQYF
TRBJ2-3 | 15 | . | . | TRBV2 | TGTGCCAGCAGTGGCCACTCGGGGGTCACAGATACGCAGTATTTT | CASSGHSGVTDTQYF
TRBJ1-5 | 15 | . | . | TRBV6-5 | TGTGCCAGCAGTCCGATACAGGGTAACAATCAGCCCCAGCATTTT | CASSPIQGNNQPQHF
TRBJ2-4 | 18 | TRBD2 | . | TRBV4-1 | TGCGCCAGCAGCCCGGGACTAGCGGGAGGGCTAGCCAAAAACATTCAGTACTTC | CASSPGLAGGLAKNIQYF
TRBJ2-3 | 15 | TRBD2 | . | TRBV6-1 | TGTGCCAGCAGTGAAGCTCGGCAGGGACGGGGGGTTGGGTATTTT | CASSEARQGRGVGYF
TRBJ2-3 | 14 | . | . | TRBV29-1 | TGCAGCGTTGAGGTAGTGGGGGGCGCAGATACGCAGTATTTT | CSVEVVGGADTQYF
TRBJ2-3 | 15 | . | few | TRBV29-1 | TGCAGCGTTGACCCCGGTAGTGGGGGAACAGATACGCAGTATTTT | CSVDPGSGGTDTQYF
TRBJ2-7 | 15 | TRBD2 | . | TRBV6-5 | TGTGCCAGCAGTCGCCTAGCGGGGGGAACATACGAGCAGTACTTC | CASSRLAGGTYEQYF
TRBJ2-3 | 14 | . | few | TRBV10-2 | TGCGCCAGCGCCCCTAGGCCGAACACAGATACGCAGTATTTT | CASAPRPNTDTQYF
TRBJ2-7 | 11 | . | few | TRBV20-1 | TGCAGTGCAGCTGGGGGAATCGAGCAGTACTTC | CSAAGGIEQYF
TRBJ1-2 | 12 | . | few | TRBV29-1 | TGCAGCGTTGTAAAGATAAACTATGGCTACACCTTC | CSVVKINYGYTF
TRBJ1-4 | 15 | TRBD1 | . | TRBV15 | TGTGCCACCAGCAGGCCGGGACAGACTAATGAAAAACTGTTTTTT | CATSRPGQTNEKLFF
TRBJ1-1 | 13 | . | few | TRBV6-6 | TGTGCCAGCACTGGGGCCCGATCTTCTGAAGCTTTCTTT | CASTGARSSEAFF
TRBJ1-5 | 12 | . | few | TRBV19 | TGTGCCAGTAGTGATAAGAATCAGCCCCAGCATTTT | CASSDKNQPQHF
TRBJ2-1 | 12 | . | . | TRBV29-1 | TGCAGCGTTGAAGTCCCTCGCAATGAGCAGTTCTTC | CSVEVPRNEQFF
TRBJ2-7 | 15 | TRBD1 | . | TRBV4-2 | TGTGCCAGCAGCCAGGAGTCGGGACAGGGACGGGAGCAGTACTTC | CASSQESGQGREQYF
TRBJ1-1 | 14 | TRBD1 | . | TRBV7-9 | TGTGCCAGCAGGAGAGACAGGGTGGACACTGAAGCTTTCTTT | CASRRDRVDTEAFF
TRBJ2-3 | 17 | . | . | TRBV9 | TGTGCCAGCAGCGTAGCGGGTACTAGGTCCTTGACAGATACGCAGTATTTT | CASSVAGTRSLTDTQYF
TRBJ2-5 | 16 | TRBD2 | . | TRBV5-1 | TGCGCCAGCAATATAGCGGGAGGGCCCTGGCAAGAGACCCAGTACTTC | CASNIAGGPWQETQYF
TRBJ1-1 | 14 | . | few | TRBV5-4 | TGTGCCAGCAGCTTGGGGGCGCGGGACACTGAAGCTTTCTTT | CASSLGARDTEAFF
TRBJ1-2 | 12 | . | . | TRBV7-2 | TGTGCCAGCAGTATACGGGTGGATGGCTACACCTTC | CASSIRVDGYTF
TRBJ2-2 | 15 | . | . | TRBV5-4 | TGTGCCAGCAGCCCCGGATCGGCGAACACCGGGGAGCTGTTTTTT | CASSPGSANTGELFF
TRBJ2-1 | 17 | . | few | TRBV15 | TGTGCCACCAGCAGCCCTGCCCGGGAGCGCCCCTACAATGAGCAGTTCTTC | CATSSPARERPYNEQFF
TRBJ1-5 | 14 | TRBD1 | . | TRBV18 | TGTGCCAGCTCACCAGGGACAGTCAATCAGCCCCAGCATTTT | CASSPGTVNQPQHF
TRBJ2-3 | 16 | TRBD2 | few | TRBV11-2 | TGTGCCAGCAGTGCCGGGACTAGCGGGCAAGTAGATACGCAGTATTTT | CASSAGTSGQVDTQYF
TRBJ1-2 | 14 | . | . | TRBV15 | TGTGCCACCAGCAGAGCCCCGACAGGAACCGGCTACACCTTC | CATSRAPTGTGYTF
TRBJ2-2 | 13 | . | . | TRBV2 | TGTGCCAGCATTGGACAGAACACCGGGGAGCTGTTTTTT | CASIGQNTGELFF
TRBJ2-7 | 16 | . | . | TRBV28 | TGTGCCAGCAGCCAGACCCCGGGGGTAGGAACGAACGAGCAGTACTTC | CASSQTPGVGTNEQYF
TRBJ2-7 | 13 | TRBD2 | . | TRBV7-2 | TGTGCCAGCAGCATAGCGGGGACCCTCACAGTGCACTTC | CASSIAGTLTVHF
TRBJ2-1 | 14 | TRBD2 | . | TRBV6-5 | TGTGCCAGCAGTAGCAGACTAGCGGGAGGCGAGCAGTTCTTC | CASSSRLAGGEQFF
TRBJ1-1 | 14 | TRBD1 | . | TRBV10-3 | TGTGCCATAGGACAGGGAGAGATGAACACTGAAGCTTTCTTT | CAIGQGEMNTEAFF
TRBJ2-1 | 16 | . | . | TRBV9 | TGTGCCAGCAGCGGTTCTAATACAGGGCCCCTCAATGAGCAGTTCTTC | CASSGSNTGPLNEQFF
TRBJ2-1 | 16 | TRBD2 | . | TRBV10-3 | TGTGCCATCAGTGTAACTAGCGGGAGCAACTACAATGAGCAGTTCTTC | CAISVTSGSNYNEQFF
TRBJ2-4 | 16 | . | few | TRBV7-6 | TGTGCCAGCAGCTTAGGGCAACCCGAAGCCAAAAACATTCAGTACTTC | CASSLGQPEAKNIQYF
TRBJ2-1 | 14 | TRBD1 | . | TRBV18 | TGTGCCAGCTCACCGGGACAGGGGGCATCTGAGCAGTTCTTC | CASSPGQGASEQFF
TRBJ2-7 | 15 | TRBD1 | . | TRBV5-1 | TGCGCCAGCAGCTTGGCGGGACAGGAGCCCTACGAGCAGTACTTC | CASSLAGQEPYEQYF
TRBJ2-3 | 16 | . | . | TRBV5-1 | TGCGCCAGCAGCCAAGGGGCGGCGGGCGTCACAGATACGCAGTATTTT | CASSQGAAGVTDTQYF
TRBJ2-2 | 12 | . | . | TRBV10-3 | TGTGCCACAGAACGGGGTACCGGGGAGCTGGTTTTT | CATERGTGELVF
TRBJ2-3 | 15 | . | . | TRBV7-6 | TGTGCCAGCAGCCCCCTGGGGGGAGCAGCCGATACGCAGTATTTT | CASSPLGGAADTQYF
TRBJ2-5 | 17 | TRBD2 | . | TRBV4-3 | TGCGCCAGCAGCCAAGATTACCGTGAAACTAGCGGGGGGACTCAGTACTTC | CASSQDYRETSGGTQYF
TRBJ1-5 | 15 | . | . | TRBV7-2 | TGTGCCAGCAGCTCGATGGGGGTAAGCAATCAGCCCCAGCATTTT | CASSSMGVSNQPQHF
TRBJ2-1 | 16 | TRBD2 | once | TRBV4-3 | TGCGCCAGCAGCCAAGGATCCCTCGGGACTACCAATGAGCAGTTCTTC | CASSQGSLGTTNEQFF
TRBJ2-5 | 16 | TRBD2 | . | TRBV6-5 | TGTGCCAGCAGTTACTCGGGACTAGGCCTTATCGGGACCCAGTACTTC | CASSYSGLGLIGTQYF
TRBJ2-2 | 12 | . | few | TRBV6-5 | TGTGCCAGCTTGGGAAACACCGGGGAGCTGTTTTTT | CASLGNTGELFF
TRBJ2-7 | 15 | TRBD2 | . | TRBV7-9 | TGTGCCAGCAGCGCGACGGGGGGAAGCTCCTACGAGCAGTACTTC | CASSATGGSSYEQYF
TRBJ1-2 | 16 | . | few | TRBV7-8 | TGTGCCAGCAGCTGGGTACAGGGAATGGATCAGGGTGGCTACACCTTC | CASSWVQGMDQGGYTF